Shown below are 14 T cell receptor beta chains from a single sample sequenced in a study of response to subunit inactivated influenza vaccine. TCRdb itself ran the RT-PCR reads through MiXCR, one entry per CDR3 protein. This sample carries about 570,000 distinct CDR3 sequences, around 11% of them seen once, and the ten largest clones take around 10%. Separately, the same data were catalogued under a study of T cells expressing NK-cell markers. As that report states: Template switching by 5'RACE with UMIs generated the TCR beta cDNA.

The sample consisted of PBMCs from blood, taken on the day of vaccination. The receptors shown here come from a man aged 50 to 60 who received an inactivated influenza vaccine.

This chain links TRBV7-9 with TRBJ2-2; D may correspond to TRBD1 or TRBD2 (6 bases each). The CDR3 loop spans 15 amino acids. Per germline, CDR1 SEHNR and CDR2 FQNEAQ (reference sequence). Trimming removed 0 bases at V and 3 bases at J, with 8 bases between. The CDR3 region is CASSLAGGHTGELFF. The DNA for the CDR3 is TGTGCCAGCAGCTTAGCGGGGGGCCACACCGGGGAGCTGTTTTTT.

The sample holds a few counts of this clonotype. The genes are TRBV27 and TRBJ2-1; possibly TRBD2 for D (5 bases). This CDR3 contains 15 residues. V dropped 8 bases and J dropped 2 bases, with 16 bases sitting between them. CDR1 and CDR2 (germline): MNHEY, SMNVEV (reference sequence). CDR3: CASGLSPGTYNEQFF. The CDR3 coding sequence is TGTGCCAGCGGCCTAAGTCCGGGAACCTACAATGAGCAGTTCTTC.

The chain links TRBV4-3 to TRBJ2-1; 7 nucleotides align to TRBD1. V shed 4 bases and J 6 bases; nucleotides not matched to a gene: 9. The CDR3 runs 15 residues. Germline V gene sequence: CDR1 LGHNA, CDR2 YSLEER. CDR3 DNA: TGCGCCAGCAGCCTCGGAGACAGGGTGGGCAATGAGCAGTTCTTC. It translates to CASSLGDRVGNEQFF.

Only a few counts were recorded for this clonotype. This rearrangement joins TRBV9 to TRBJ1-1, with 10 bases matching TRBD1. V gave up 0 bases and J gave up 4 bases; unmatched junction bases: 0. The CDR3 has 14 residues. The germline CDR1 and CDR2 sequences are SGDLS and YYNGEE. The CDR3 loop reads CASSVGDRGTEAFF. In DNA, the CDR3 is TGTGCCAGCAGCGTAGGGGACAGGGGCACTGAAGCTTTCTTT.

This clonotype occurred a few times. J is TRBJ1-1 and V is TRBV6-2 or TRBV6-3; 9 nucleotides agree with TRBD1. The CDR3 contains 12 residues. The trim removed 5 bases at V and 11 bases at J, leaving 6 bases unmatched. Germline loops: CDR1 MNHEY, CDR2 SVGEGT. CDR3 bases: TGTGCCAGCAGTCGCCGGGACAGGGTTGCTTTCTTT. Amino acids: CASSRRDRVAFF.

The V gene is TRBV4-1, the J gene TRBJ2-1; D may match TRBD1 or TRBD2 (6 bases each). CDR3 length: 16 amino acids. V lost 1 base to trimming and J lost 4 bases, with 14 bases between them. From germline, CDR1 is MGHRA and CDR2 YSYEKL. As DNA, the CDR3 is TGCGCCAGCAGCCAAGGCCCGGGGGCAGGGTACAATGAGCAGTTCTTC. Amino acids: CASSQGPGAGYNEQFF.

This clonotype has a count of ten or more. The rearrangement joins TRBV5-1 to TRBJ2-4; 8 bases line up with TRBD1. Germline-derived CDR1 and CDR2 are SGHRS and YFSETQ. This CDR3 spans 13 amino acids. V shed 4 bases and J 5 bases; nucleotides not matched to a gene: 2. CDR3: CASSPGQENIQYF. CDR3 in DNA: TGCGCCAGCAGCCCGGGACAGGAAAACATTCAGTACTTC.

V is TRBV12-3 or TRBV12-4 and J is TRBJ2-7; D perhaps matches TRBD1 (6 bases). Trimming pared 4 bases from V and 4 bases from J, leaving 17 bases between. The CDR3 has 15 amino acids. The CDR3 is CASSSKQGSKYEQYF. The CDR3 DNA reads TGTGCCAGCAGTTCTAAACAGGGTTCCAAGTACGAGCAGTACTTC.

This chain joins TRBV7-2 and TRBJ2-3; D gene ambiguous. The V end was cut by 2 bases, the J end by 4 bases, with 7 bases between. Germline loops: CDR1 SGHTA, CDR2 FQGNSA. CDR3 length equals 13 residues. The CDR3 region is CASSLMPSDTQYF. In DNA, the CDR3 is TGTGCCAGCAGCTTAATGCCCTCAGATACGCAGTATTTT.

This clonotype was seen a handful of times. The CDR3 DNA reads as TGTGCCAGCAGTCCCCCTAGGACGAACACCGGGGAGCTGTTTTTT. Its translation: CASSPPRTNTGELFF. The gene calls are TRBV12-3 or TRBV12-4 and TRBJ2-2, with D unclear. The V and J ends lost 5 bases and 0 bases respectively, with 10 bases between them. The CDR3 is made up of 15 amino acids.

This clonotype came up a few times. This sequence joins TRBV28 and TRBJ1-2; possibly TRBD1 for D (6 bases). Between the trimmed V and J ends, which lost 6 bases and 7 bases, there was a span of 18 bases. From germline, CDR1 is MDHEN and CDR2 SYDVKM. This CDR3 is 14 amino acids long. Here the CDR3 reads CASRGRGQLSGYTF. The CDR3 bases are TGTGCCAGCAGGGGACGGGGGCAGCTCTCTGGCTACACCTTC.

This clonotype has at least ten counts. The chain joins TRBV5-1 to TRBJ2-3; TRBD1 aligns across 7 bases. Germline V gene sequence: CDR1 SGHRS, CDR2 YFSETQ. The CDR3 has 14 residues. The V gene end was trimmed by 6 bases and the J gene end by 2 bases; junction bases not matched to a gene: 6. In nucleotides, the CDR3 is TGCGCCAGCAACACGGGACAGCCCACAGATACGCAGTATTTT. Its protein product is CASNTGQPTDTQYF.

The chain links TRBV7-2 to TRBJ2-5; 8 bases fit TRBD2. CDR1 and CDR2 from the germline V gene are SGHTA and FQGNSA. Trimming at V came to 1 base and at J to 9 bases, leaving 13 bases not matched to a gene. There are 16 residues in the CDR3. This CDR3 is CASSLGSLAGGTAQYF. In nucleotides, the CDR3 is TGTGCCAGCAGCTTAGGTTCCCTAGCGGGTGGTACGGCCCAGTACTTC. Full variable domain (outside the CDR3, taken from reference TRBV7-2 and TRBJ2-5): GAGVSQSPSNKVTEKGKDVELRCDPISGHTALYWYRQSLGQGLEFLIYFQGNSAPDKSGLPSDRFSAERTGGSVSTLTIQRTQQEDSAVYLCASSLGSLAGGTAQYFGPGTRLLVL.

This clonotype occurred a few times. V is TRBV11-1 and J is TRBJ2-7, with TRBD2 matching 12 bases. The CDR3 has 15 amino acids. Trimming at V came to 2 bases and at J to 3 bases, leaving 2 bases not matched to a gene. CDR1 and CDR2 from the germline V gene are SGHAT and FQDESV (reference sequence). The CDR3 region is CASSLTSGRSYEQYF. DNA for the CDR3: TGTGCCAGCAGCTTAACTAGCGGGAGGAGCTACGAGCAGTACTTC.